The sequence of this T cell receptor beta chain was determined in a study of identifying expanded T cells in peripheral blood. General study points: Over around two and four weeks, about 17 and 20 clones changed, versus approximately 1.1 between replicates. Across healthy donors, higher total template counts meant significantly greater approximately two-week count variance.

The method was immunoSEQ multiplex PCR; TCRdb's version includes in-frame clones alone and lacks a portion of them. The data hold over 70,000 clones, with around 89% observed a single time. The CDR3 contains 11 residues. Germline V lookup: CDR1 ENHRY, CDR2 SYGVKD. V gave up 3 bases and J gave up 10 bases, with 7 bases separating them. Healthy donors had no documented immune events, such as infections, while sampled. This clone was seen a few times. Its antigen is currently unknown. The sequenced sample was blood. The receptor was isolated from a person between 18 and 75 years old in good health. V usage is TRBV10-3 and J usage is TRBJ2-1; D is ambiguous. CDR3 protein: CAISEGSEQFF. CDR3 DNA sequence: TGTGCCATCAGTGAAGGTAGCGAGCAGTTCTTC.